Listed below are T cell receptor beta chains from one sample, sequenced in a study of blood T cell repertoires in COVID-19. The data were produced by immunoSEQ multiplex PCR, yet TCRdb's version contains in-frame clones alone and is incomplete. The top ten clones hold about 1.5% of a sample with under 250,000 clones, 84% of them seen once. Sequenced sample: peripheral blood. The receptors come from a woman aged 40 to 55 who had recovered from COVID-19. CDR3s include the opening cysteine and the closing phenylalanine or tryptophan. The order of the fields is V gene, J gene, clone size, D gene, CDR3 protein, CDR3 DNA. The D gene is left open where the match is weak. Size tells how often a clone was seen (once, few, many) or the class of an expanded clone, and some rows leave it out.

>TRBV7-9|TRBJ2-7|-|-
CASSLQGRYEQYF
TGTGCCAGCAGCTTACAGGGTCGGTACGAGCAGTACTTC
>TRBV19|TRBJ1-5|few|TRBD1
CASSIDRGAPQHF
TGTGCCAGTAGTATTGACAGGGGAGCGCCCCAGCATTTT
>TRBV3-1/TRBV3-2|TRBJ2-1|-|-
CASSQVSYYGNEQFF
TGTGCCAGCAGCCAAGTTTCCTACTACGGCAATGAGCAGTTCTTC
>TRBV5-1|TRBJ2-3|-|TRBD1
CASSLEGTGGRTDTQYF
TGCGCCAGCAGCTTGGAAGGGACAGGGGGCCGCACAGATACGCAGTATTTT
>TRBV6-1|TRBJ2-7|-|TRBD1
CASSEIETGAHYF
TGTGCCAGCAGTGAGATAGAGACAGGGGCCCATTACTTC
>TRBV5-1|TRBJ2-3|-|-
CASSQTGLSSTDTQYF
TGCGCCAGCAGCCAAACAGGGTTATCTAGCACAGATACGCAGTATTTT
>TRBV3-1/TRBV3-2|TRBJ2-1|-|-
CASSQRTTNEQFF
TGTGCCAGCAGCCAGAGGACAACGAATGAGCAGTTCTTC
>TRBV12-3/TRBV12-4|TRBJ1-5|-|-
CASSLRSNQPQHF
TGTGCCAGCAGTTTGAGATCCAACCAGCCCCAGCATTTT
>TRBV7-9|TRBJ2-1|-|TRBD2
CASGTPLGRGGLREQFF
TGTGCCAGCGGCACGCCCCTTGGACGGGGGGGCCTAAGGGAGCAGTTCTTC
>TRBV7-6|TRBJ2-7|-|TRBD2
CASSLASQRGHEQYF
TGTGCCAGCAGCTTAGCGTCCCAGCGGGGACACGAGCAGTACTTC
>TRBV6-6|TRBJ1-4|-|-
CASSKERINEKLFF
TGTGCCAGCAGTAAGGAGCGGATTAATGAAAAACTGTTTTTT
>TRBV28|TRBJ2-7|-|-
CASSTPPQVRAYEQYF
TGTGCCAGCAGTACTCCCCCGCAGGTTAGAGCCTACGAGCAGTACTTC
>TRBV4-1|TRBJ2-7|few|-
CASSQVTQGRNEQYF
TGCGCCAGCAGCCAAGTCACCCAGGGAAGGAACGAGCAGTACTTC
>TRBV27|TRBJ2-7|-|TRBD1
CASSLLRTGSYEQYF
TGTGCCAGCAGTCTCCTTAGGACAGGCTCCTACGAGCAGTACTTC
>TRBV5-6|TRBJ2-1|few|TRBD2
CASSPRGAGGHYNEQFF
TGTGCCAGCAGCCCGCGAGGGGCGGGGGGACACTACAATGAGCAGTTCTTC
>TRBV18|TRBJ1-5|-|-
CASSPSRESNQPQHF
TGTGCCAGCTCACCAAGCAGGGAAAGCAATCAGCCCCAGCATTTT
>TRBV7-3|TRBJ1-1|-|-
CASSLIGGNTEAFF
TGTGCCAGCAGCTTAATAGGGGGGAACACTGAAGCTTTCTTT
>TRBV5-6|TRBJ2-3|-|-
CASTKRDTQYF
TGTGCCAGCACCAAGAGGGATACGCAGTATTTT
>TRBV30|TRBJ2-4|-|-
CAWSAQGYIQYF
TGTGCCTGGAGTGCGCAGGGGTACATTCAGTACTTC
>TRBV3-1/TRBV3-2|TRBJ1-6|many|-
CASSRDNSPLHF
TGTGCCAGCAGCCGAGATAATTCACCCCTCCACTTT
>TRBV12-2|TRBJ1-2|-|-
CASRTPGGGGYTF
TGTGCAAGTCGCACTCCCGGAGGGGGCGGCTACACCTTC
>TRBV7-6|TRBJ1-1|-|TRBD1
CASSSLPRDRDNTEAFF
TGTGCCAGCAGCTCCCTTCCTAGGGACAGGGACAACACTGAAGCTTTCTTT
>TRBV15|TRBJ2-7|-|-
CATSRESGYYEQYF
TGTGCCACCAGCAGAGAGTCGGGATATTACGAGCAGTACTTC
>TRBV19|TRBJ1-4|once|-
CASTSWDGGAGEKLFF
TGTGCCAGTACCTCGTGGGATGGGGGCGCGGGTGAAAAACTGTTTTTT
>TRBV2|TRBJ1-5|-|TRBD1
CASREQGARSNQPQHF
TGTGCCAGCAGAGAACAGGGGGCGCGGAGCAATCAGCCCCAGCATTTT
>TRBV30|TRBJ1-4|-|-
CAWRTFGEKLFF
TGTGCCTGGCGAACATTCGGGGAAAAACTGTTTTTT
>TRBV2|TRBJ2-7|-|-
CASSALVATYEQYF
TGTGCCAGCAGTGCTCTAGTGGCGACCTACGAGCAGTACTTC
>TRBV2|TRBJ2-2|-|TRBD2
CASSEAGTSRYTGELFF
TGTGCCAGCAGTGAAGCCGGGACTAGCAGATACACCGGGGAGCTGTTTTTT
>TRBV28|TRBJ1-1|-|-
CASITNRAMNTEAFF
TGTGCCAGCATAACCAACAGGGCCATGAACACTGAAGCTTTCTTT
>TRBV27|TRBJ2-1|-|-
CASSSPRKGRSYNEQFF
TGTGCCAGCAGTTCCCCTCGAAAGGGGAGGTCCTACAATGAGCAGTTCTTC
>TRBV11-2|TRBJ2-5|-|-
CASSLDRGRETQYF
TGTGCCAGCAGCTTAGACAGGGGTCGAGAGACCCAGTACTTC
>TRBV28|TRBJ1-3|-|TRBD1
CASSRPGQMLGNTIYF
TGTGCCAGCAGTCGACCGGGACAGATGCTTGGAAACACCATATATTTT
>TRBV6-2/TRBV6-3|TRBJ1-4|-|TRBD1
CASSRRGQGREKLFF
TGTGCCAGCAGTCGAAGGGGACAGGGGCGTGAAAAACTGTTTTTT
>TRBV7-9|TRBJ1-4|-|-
CASSPGQEKLFF
TGTGCCAGCAGCCCGGGACAAGAAAAACTGTTTTTT
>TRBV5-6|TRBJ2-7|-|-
CASSTQGWAPSYEQYF
TGTGCCAGCAGCACCCAGGGGTGGGCCCCCTCCTACGAGCAGTACTTC
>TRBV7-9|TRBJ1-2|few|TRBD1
CASSFSGTVNYGYTF
TGTGCCAGCAGCTTTTCCGGGACAGTTAACTATGGCTACACCTTC
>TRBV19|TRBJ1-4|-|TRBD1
CASQGAATNEKLFF
TGTGCCTCCCAGGGGGCAGCAACTAATGAAAAACTGTTTTTT
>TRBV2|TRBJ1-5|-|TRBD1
CASSERQGDQPQHF
TGTGCCAGCAGTGAACGACAGGGGGATCAGCCCCAGCATTTT
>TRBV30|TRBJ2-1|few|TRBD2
CAWSPSAGLAGALRSYNEQFF
TGTGCCTGGAGTCCCTCCGCGGGACTAGCGGGGGCCCTACGCTCCTACAATGAGCAGTTCTTC
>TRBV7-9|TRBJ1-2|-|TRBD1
CASSSPGTGVYGYTF
TGTGCCAGCAGCTCTCCCGGGACAGGCGTTTATGGCTACACCTTC
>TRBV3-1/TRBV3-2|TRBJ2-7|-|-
CASRRNRGGAYEQYF
TGTGCCAGCAGGCGGAACAGGGGGGGAGCCTACGAGCAGTACTTC
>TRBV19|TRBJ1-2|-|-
CASSIGGDRGYTF
TGTGCCAGTAGTATCGGAGGAGATCGGGGCTACACCTTC
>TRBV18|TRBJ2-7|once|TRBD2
CASSPTSGGAFGEQYF
TGTGCCAGCTCACCTACTAGCGGGGGTGCTTTTGGCGAGCAGTACTTC
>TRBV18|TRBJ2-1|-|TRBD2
CASRPGTSGDEQFF
TGTGCCAGCCGTCCCGGGACTAGCGGGGATGAGCAGTTCTTC
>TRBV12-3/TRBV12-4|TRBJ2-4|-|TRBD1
CASSLTGAQKYF
TGTGCCAGCAGTTTAACAGGGGCCCAAAAGTACTTC
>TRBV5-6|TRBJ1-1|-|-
CASSFGSVRTEAFF
TGTGCCAGCAGCTTTGGGAGTGTAAGGACTGAAGCTTTCTTT
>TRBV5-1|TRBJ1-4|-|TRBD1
CASSWTGDEKLFF
TGCGCCAGCAGCTGGACAGGGGACGAAAAACTGTTTTTT
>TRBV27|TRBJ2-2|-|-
CASSFVGGPSGELFF
TGTGCCAGCAGTTTCGTGGGGGGGCCGTCTGGGGAGCTGTTTTTT
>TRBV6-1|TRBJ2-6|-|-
CASSGREVSGANVLTF
TGTGCCAGCAGTGGCCGGGAAGTCTCTGGGGCCAACGTCCTGACTTTC
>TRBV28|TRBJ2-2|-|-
CASSFLWQGGAGELFF
TGTGCCAGCAGTTTCTTGTGGCAGGGAGGCGCCGGGGAGCTGTTTTTT
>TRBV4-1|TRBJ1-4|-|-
CASSRVTMVNEKLFF
TGCGCCAGCAGCCGGGTGACAATGGTTAATGAAAAACTGTTTTTT
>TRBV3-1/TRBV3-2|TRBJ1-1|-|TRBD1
CASSQEDRGQAFF
TGTGCCAGCAGCCAAGAAGACAGGGGGCAAGCTTTCTTT
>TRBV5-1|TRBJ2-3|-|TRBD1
CASSERTGGPRSTDTQYF
TGCGCCAGCAGCGAACGGACAGGGGGCCCACGTAGCACAGATACGCAGTATTTT
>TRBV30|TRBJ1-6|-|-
CAWSESYSPLHF
TGTGCCTGGAGCGAGTCTTATTCACCCCTCCACTTT
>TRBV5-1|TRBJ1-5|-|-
CASSLGDSYNQPQHF
TGCGCCAGCAGCTTGGGAGACAGCTACAATCAGCCCCAGCATTTT
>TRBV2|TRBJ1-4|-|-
CASSEEGATNEKLFF
TGTGCCAGCAGTGAAGAGGGAGCAACTAATGAAAAACTGTTTTTT
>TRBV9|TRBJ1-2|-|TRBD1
CASSPGQGDGYTF
TGTGCCAGCAGCCCAGGACAGGGTGATGGCTACACCTTC
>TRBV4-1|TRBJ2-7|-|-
CASSQRQGIYEQYF
TGCGCCAGCAGCCAACGGCAGGGAATCTACGAGCAGTACTTC
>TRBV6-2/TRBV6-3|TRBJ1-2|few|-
CASSVQGSLGYTF
TGTGCCAGCAGTGTACAGGGATCGCTCGGCTACACCTTC